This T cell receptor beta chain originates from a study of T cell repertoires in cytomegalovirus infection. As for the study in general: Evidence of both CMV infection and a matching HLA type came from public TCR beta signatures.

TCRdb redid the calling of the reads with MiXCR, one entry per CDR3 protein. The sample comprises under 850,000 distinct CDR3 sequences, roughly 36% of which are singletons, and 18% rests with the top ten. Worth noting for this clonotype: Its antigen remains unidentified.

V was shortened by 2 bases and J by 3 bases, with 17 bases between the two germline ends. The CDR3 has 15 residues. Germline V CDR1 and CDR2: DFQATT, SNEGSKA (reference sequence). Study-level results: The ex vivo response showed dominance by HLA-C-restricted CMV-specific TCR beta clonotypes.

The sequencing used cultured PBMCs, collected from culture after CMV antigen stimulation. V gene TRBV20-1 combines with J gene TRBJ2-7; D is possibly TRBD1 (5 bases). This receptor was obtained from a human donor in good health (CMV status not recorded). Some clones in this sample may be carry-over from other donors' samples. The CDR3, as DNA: TGCAGTGCTAGACTGATCCTCCCAGGGATCTACGAGCAGTACTTC. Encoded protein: CSARLILPGIYEQYF.